This T cell receptor beta chain was captured in a study of cytomegalovirus exposure and HLA in healthy donors. Background on the study: One earlier analysis, a look at 150 million to 200 million T cells, found some 120 million unique TCR beta sequences. Inside one of the first data releases sat about 85 million unique TCRs taken from HLA-typed donors. Study-wide findings and caveats: Further analysis, carried out later, found HLA-associated TCR beta chains more clonally expanded than equally common other chains.

On this clone itself: Its antigen is still unknown.

The PCR employed 60 Vbeta primers together with 13 Jbeta primers. Method: immunoSEQ multiplex PCR; TCRdb's copy keeps in-frame clones and lacks some. The sample has about 190,000 clones, roughly 86% seen once. Germline CDR1 reads SGHNT; CDR2 reads YYREEE (reference sequence). The CDR3 runs to 17 residues. V lost 4 bases to trimming and J lost 0 bases; unmatched junction nucleotides: 6. The rearrangement joins TRBV5-4 to TRBJ2-1; 11 bases are shared with TRBD2. This TCR came from a man between 35 and 55 years old in good health and CMV-seropositive. Material: PBMCs. The CDR3 loop reads CASSPGSGGASYNEQFF. CDR3 coding DNA: TGTGCCAGCAGCCCTGGTAGCGGGGGGGCCTCCTACAATGAGCAGTTCTTC.